This entry features one T cell receptor (beta chain) sequence. The antigen remains unidentified. This sample was taken from a study of CD8+ T cells in alopecia areata. Notes on the study in general: With tofacitinib ongoing, many expanded lesional clones persisted in both scalp and blood.

Documented treatment: oral pan-JAK inhibitor, 5-10 mg twice daily. The CDR3 runs 14 residues. From germline, CDR1 is LGHNA and CDR2 YSLEER. V was clipped by 0 bases and J by 3 bases, with 9 bases between them. Following extraction, RNA underwent reverse transcription to cDNA, which served as the sequencing template. Sequenced by immunoSEQ multiplex PCR; TCRdb stores in-frame clones only, minus some. The sample holds 170,000 or so clones; about 55% are singletons and the top ten take less than 14%. This TCR was recovered from a human donor with alopecia areata. Sequencing used CD8+ T cells sorted from blood, obtained at week 24, from a patient treated with tofacitinib. V gene TRBV4-3 combines with J gene TRBJ2-7, with a possible D match to TRBD1 (5 bases). CDR3 sequence reads: CASSQDRDSYEQYF. In DNA form, the CDR3 reads TGCGCCAGCAGCCAAGATCGCGACAGCTACGAGCAGTACTTC.